A selection of T cell receptor beta chains follows, all from one sample in a study of OX40 agonist ivuxolimab in advanced cancers. Produced via immunoSEQ multiplex PCR; TCRdb's table is partial and in-frame only. The sample contains about 69,000 clones, roughly nine tenths of which appear only once. The sample here was CD4+ or CD8+ T cells sorted from blood, taken in a trial of the OX40 agonist ivuxolimab. These receptors all stem from an adult with an advanced solid tumor such as melanoma, head and neck, liver or kidney cancer. The CDR3 runs from the conserved cysteine through the conserved F or W.

TRBV5-5	TRBJ1-1	CASSWTGVITEAFF
TRBV12-5	TRBJ2-3	CASGLRGSGADTQYF
TRBV9	TRBJ2-7	CASSPEGSGFQYF
TRBV4-3	TRBJ2-1	CASSQWGEGEQFF
TRBV10-3	TRBJ2-1	CAISESTEGTSYNEQFF
TRBV18	TRBJ1-1	CASSPARQGGAEAFF
TRBV27	TRBJ2-7	CASKLSGASSYEQYF
TRBV9	TRBJ2-5	CASSGLYQETQYF
TRBV9	TRBJ2-7	CASSVYDGTYEQYF
TRBV7-9	TRBJ1-3	CASLDSLSGNTIYF
TRBV28	TRBJ2-4	CASSLSGLAKNIQYF
TRBV6-6	TRBJ1-1	CASSYDPGAGAFF
TRBV18	TRBJ1-5	CASSFYWAGNQPQHF
TRBV4-3	TRBJ2-7	CASSQEGTGGVDEQYF
TRBV13	TRBJ1-2	CASSLQQDYGYTF
TRBV27	TRBJ1-6	CASSPWRVKNSPLHF
TRBV19	TRBJ1-2	CASSPGPNYGYTF
TRBV4-3	TRBJ1-2	CASSQDFFGYSYGYTF
TRBV13	TRBJ2-2	CASSPWGTSGVAGELFF
TRBV28	TRBJ2-6	CASGPWGTDSGANVLTF
TRBV4-1	TRBJ1-1	CASSRAGGAFF
TRBV19	TRBJ1-5	CASSMGGRGIQPQHF
TRBV12-5	TRBJ1-1	CASAPGTVNTEAFF
TRBV18	TRBJ2-7	CASARPSGAHEQYF
TRBV9	TRBJ1-2	CASSAPGQGYGYTF
TRBV29-1	TRBJ2-1	CSAPGQGGYNEQFF
TRBV5-4	TRBJ2-3	CASSLSPGATGLGTDTQYF
TRBV11-2	TRBJ2-7	CASSLAPGWVYEQYF
TRBV19	TRBJ1-5	CASSIARDRGSNQPQHF
TRBV18	TRBJ2-7	CASSSRDDKRYEQYF
TRBV6-5	TRBJ2-2	CASRLWEKFPGELFF